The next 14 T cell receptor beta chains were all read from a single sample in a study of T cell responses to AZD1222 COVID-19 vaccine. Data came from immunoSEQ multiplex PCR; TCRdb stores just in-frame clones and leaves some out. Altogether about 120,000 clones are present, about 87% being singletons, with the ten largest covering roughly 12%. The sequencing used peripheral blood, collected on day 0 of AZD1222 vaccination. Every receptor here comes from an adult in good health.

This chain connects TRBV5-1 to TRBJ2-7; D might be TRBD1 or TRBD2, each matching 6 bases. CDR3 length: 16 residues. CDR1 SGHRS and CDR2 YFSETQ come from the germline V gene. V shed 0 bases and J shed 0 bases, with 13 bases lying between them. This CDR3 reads CASSLGGGPSSYEQYF. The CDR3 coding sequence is TGCGCCAGCAGCTTGGGAGGGGGGCCAAGCTCCTACGAGCAGTACTTC.

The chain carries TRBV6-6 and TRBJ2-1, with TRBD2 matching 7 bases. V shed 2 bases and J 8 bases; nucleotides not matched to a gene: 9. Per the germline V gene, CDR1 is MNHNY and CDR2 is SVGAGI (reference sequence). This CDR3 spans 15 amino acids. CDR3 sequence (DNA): TGTGCCAGCAGTTACCGAGAGACTAGCTCGGATGAGCAGTTCTTC. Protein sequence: CASSYRETSSDEQFF.

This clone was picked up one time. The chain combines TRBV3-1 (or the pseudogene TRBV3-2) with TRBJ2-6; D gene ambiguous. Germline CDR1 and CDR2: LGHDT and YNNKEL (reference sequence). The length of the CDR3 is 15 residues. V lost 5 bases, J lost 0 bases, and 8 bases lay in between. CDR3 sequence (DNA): TGTGCCAGCAGCTACACGTTCTCTGGGGCCAACGTCCTGACTTTC. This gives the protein CASSYTFSGANVLTF.

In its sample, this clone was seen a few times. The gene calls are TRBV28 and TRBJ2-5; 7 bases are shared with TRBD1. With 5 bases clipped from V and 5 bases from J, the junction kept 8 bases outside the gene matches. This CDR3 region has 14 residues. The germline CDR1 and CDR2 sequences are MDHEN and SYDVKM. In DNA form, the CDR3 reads TGTGCCAGCAGTAGGGCACAGGGGAAGGAGACCCAGTACTTC. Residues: CASSRAQGKETQYF.

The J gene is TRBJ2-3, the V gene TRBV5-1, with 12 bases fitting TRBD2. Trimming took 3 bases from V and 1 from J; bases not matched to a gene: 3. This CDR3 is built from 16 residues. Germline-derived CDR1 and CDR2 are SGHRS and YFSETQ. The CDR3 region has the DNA TGCGCCAGCAGCTCGTCTAGCGGGGGGGGCACAGATACGCAGTATTTT. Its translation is CASSSSSGGGTDTQYF.

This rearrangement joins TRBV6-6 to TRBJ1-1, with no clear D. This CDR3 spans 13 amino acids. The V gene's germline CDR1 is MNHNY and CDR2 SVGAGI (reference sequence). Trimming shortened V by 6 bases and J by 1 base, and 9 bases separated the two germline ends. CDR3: CASRNEGNTEAFF. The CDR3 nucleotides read TGTGCCAGCAGAAATGAGGGGAACACTGAAGCTTTCTTT.

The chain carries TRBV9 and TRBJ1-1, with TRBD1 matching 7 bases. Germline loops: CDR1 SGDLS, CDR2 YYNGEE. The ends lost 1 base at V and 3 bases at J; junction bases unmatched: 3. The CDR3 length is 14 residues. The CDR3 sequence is CASSVRGGDTEAFF. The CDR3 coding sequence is TGTGCCAGCAGCGTACGAGGGGGCGACACTGAAGCTTTCTTT.

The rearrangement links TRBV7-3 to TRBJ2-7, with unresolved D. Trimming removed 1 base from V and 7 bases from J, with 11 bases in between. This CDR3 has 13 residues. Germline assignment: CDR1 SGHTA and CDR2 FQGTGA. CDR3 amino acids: CASSLNPGREQYF. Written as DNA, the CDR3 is TGTGCCAGCAGCTTAAACCCGGGCCGTGAGCAGTACTTC.

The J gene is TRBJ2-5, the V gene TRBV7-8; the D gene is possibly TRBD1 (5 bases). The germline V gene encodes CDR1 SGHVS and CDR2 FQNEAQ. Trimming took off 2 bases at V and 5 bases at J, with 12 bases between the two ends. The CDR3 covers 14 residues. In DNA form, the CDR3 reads TGTGCCAGCAGCTTATCCAGGGTTAGTGAGACCCAGTACTTC. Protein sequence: CASSLSRVSETQYF.

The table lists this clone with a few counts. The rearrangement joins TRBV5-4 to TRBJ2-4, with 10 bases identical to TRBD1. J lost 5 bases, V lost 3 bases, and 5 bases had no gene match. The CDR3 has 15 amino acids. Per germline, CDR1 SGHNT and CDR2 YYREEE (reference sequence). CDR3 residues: CASSSPGTGENIQYF. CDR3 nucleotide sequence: TGTGCCAGCAGCTCGCCCGGGACAGGGGAAAACATTCAGTACTTC.

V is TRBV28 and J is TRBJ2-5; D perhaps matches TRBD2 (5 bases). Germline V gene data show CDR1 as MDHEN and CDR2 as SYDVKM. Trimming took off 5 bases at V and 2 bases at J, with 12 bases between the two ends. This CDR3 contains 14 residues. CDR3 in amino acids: CASSKPAGQETQYF. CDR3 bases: TGTGCCAGCAGTAAACCGGCGGGTCAAGAGACCCAGTACTTC.

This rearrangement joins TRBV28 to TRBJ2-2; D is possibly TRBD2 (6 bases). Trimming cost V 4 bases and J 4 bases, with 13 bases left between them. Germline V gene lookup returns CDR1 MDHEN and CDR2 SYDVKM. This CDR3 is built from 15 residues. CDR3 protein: CASSSGTASTGELFF. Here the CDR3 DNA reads TGTGCCAGCAGTTCCGGGACTGCTAGCACCGGGGAGCTGTTTTTT.

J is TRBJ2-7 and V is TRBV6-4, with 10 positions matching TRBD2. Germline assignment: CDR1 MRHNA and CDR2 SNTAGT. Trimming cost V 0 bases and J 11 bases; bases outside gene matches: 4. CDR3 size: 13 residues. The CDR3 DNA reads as TGTGCCAGCAGTGACTCGCTAGCGGGAGTTAAGTACTTC. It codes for CASSDSLAGVKYF.

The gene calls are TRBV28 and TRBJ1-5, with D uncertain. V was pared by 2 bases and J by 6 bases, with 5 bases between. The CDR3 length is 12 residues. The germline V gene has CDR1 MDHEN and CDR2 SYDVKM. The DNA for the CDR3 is TGTGCCAGCAGTTTAACGTCTCAGCCCCAGCATTTT. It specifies CASSLTSQPQHF. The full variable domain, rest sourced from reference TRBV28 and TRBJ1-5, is DVKVTQSSRYLVKRTGEKVFLECVQDMDHENMFWYRQDPGLGLRLIYFSYDVKMKEKGDIPEGYSVSREKKERFSLILESASTNQTSMYLCASSLTSQPQHFGDGTRLSIL.